This T cell receptor (beta chain) was retrieved from a study of blood T cell repertoires in COVID-19. Study in general: COVID-19 samples collected from the United States, Italy and Spain covered acute and convalescent phases.

This study enrolled people aged 18 to 89 from roughly 22 US geographic areas. Per the authors' pipeline: It was from reference gene primer amplification that nucleated cell counts were estimated. Assay used: immunoSEQ multiplex PCR; TCRdb lists only in-frame clones, some missing. V, J and clone size derive from that table, while D and trimming were established from the DNA sequence. The profile shows around 260,000 clones, approximately 79% of them singletons. A note on this clone: The junction departs from the called germline gene at one end, perhaps through a read error.

The CDR3 extends over 15 amino acids. Germline CDR1 and CDR2: LGHDT and YNNKEL (reference sequence). This TCR was sampled from a man aged 30 to 39 with acute COVID-19. This chain links TRBV3-1 (or the pseudogene TRBV3-2) with TRBJ1-5, with a possible D match to TRBD1 (5 bases). Sequencing input: PBMCs or T cells enriched from blood (not recorded which). The CDR3 DNA sequence: TGTGCCAACAGCCCAACGGGGGGGGGCAATCAGCCCCAGCATTTT. Amino acid sequence: CANSPTGGGNQPQHF.